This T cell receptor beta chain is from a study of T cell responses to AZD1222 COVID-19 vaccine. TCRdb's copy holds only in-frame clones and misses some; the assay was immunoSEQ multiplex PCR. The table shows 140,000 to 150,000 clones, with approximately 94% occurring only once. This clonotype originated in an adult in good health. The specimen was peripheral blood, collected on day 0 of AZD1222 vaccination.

The DNA for the CDR3 is TGTGCCAGCAGAGTTGCCGTGGTTGGCAATCAGCCCCAGCATTTT. Translated, it gives CASRVAVVGNQPQHF. The V gene is TRBV2, the J gene TRBJ1-5; D is unclear. Trimming left V 6 bases short and J 2 bases short, with 14 bases between. This CDR3 contains 15 residues. The germline CDR1 and CDR2 sequences are SNHLY and FYNNEI.